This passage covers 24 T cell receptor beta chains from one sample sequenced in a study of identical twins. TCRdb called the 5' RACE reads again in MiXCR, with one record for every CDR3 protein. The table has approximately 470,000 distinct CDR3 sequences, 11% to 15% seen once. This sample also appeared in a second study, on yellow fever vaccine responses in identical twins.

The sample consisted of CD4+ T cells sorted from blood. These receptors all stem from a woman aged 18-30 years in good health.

The CDR3 region is CASSPLAAYSMREQYF. In DNA, the CDR3 is TGTGCCAGCAGCCCCCTGGCAGCCTACTCGATGAGGGAGCAGTACTTC. V usage is TRBV7-2 and J usage is TRBJ2-7; D is unclear. This CDR3 comprises 16 residues. V was clipped by 5 bases and J by 7 bases, with 24 bases between them. From germline, CDR1 is SGHTA and CDR2 FQGNSA.

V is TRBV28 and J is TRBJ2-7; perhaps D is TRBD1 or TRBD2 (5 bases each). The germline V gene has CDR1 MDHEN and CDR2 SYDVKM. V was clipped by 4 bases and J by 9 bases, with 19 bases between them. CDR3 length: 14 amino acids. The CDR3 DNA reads TGTGCCAGCAGTTACCCCGGGACCCTAGGAGGGCAGTACTTC. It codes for CASSYPGTLGGQYF. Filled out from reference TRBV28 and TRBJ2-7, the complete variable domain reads DVKVTQSSRYLVKRTGEKVFLECVQDMDHENMFWYRQDPGLGLRLIYFSYDVKMKEKGDIPEGYSVSREKKERFSLILESASTNQTSMYLCASSYPGTLGGQYFGPGTRLTVT.

CDR3 region: CASSIPSTGAKNIQYF. Here the CDR3 DNA reads TGTGCCAGTAGTATACCCTCGACAGGGGCCAAAAACATTCAGTACTTC. The chain couples TRBV19 to TRBJ2-4; 7 bases agree with TRBD1. CDR3 size: 16 residues. Germline-derived CDR1 and CDR2 are LNHDA and SQIVND (reference sequence). The J segment lost 1 base and the V segment lost 2 bases, leaving 5 bases of the junction unmatched.

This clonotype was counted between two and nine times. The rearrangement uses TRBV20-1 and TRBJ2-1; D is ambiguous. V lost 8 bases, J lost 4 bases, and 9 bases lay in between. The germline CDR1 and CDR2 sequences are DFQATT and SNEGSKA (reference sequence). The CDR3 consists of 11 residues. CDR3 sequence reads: CSSDWYNEQFF. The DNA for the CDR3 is TGCAGTTCAGACTGGTACAATGAGCAGTTCTTC.

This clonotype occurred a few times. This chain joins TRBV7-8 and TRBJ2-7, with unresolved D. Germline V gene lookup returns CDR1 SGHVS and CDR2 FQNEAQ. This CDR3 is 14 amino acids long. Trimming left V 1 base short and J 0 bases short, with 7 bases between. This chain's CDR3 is CASSLGFPSYEQYF. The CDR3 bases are TGTGCCAGCAGCTTAGGGTTCCCCTCCTACGAGCAGTACTTC.

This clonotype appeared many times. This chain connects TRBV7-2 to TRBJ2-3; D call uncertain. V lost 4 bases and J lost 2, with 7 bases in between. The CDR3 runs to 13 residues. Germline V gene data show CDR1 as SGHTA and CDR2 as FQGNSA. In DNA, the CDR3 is TGTGCCAGCAGCTCCTTAAACACAGATACGCAGTATTTT. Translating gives CASSSLNTDTQYF. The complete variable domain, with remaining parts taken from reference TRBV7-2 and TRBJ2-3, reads GAGVSQSPSNKVTEKGKDVELRCDPISGHTALYWYRQSLGQGLEFLIYFQGNSAPDKSGLPSDRFSAERTGGSVSTLTIQRTQQEDSAVYLCASSSLNTDTQYFGPGTRLTVL.

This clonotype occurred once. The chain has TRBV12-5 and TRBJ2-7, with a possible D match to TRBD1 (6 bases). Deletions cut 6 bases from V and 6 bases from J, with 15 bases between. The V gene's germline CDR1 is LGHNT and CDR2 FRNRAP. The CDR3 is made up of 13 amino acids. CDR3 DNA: TGTGCTAGTGGCCTCGGGACCAGGGGCGAGCAGTACTTC. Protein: CASGLGTRGEQYF.

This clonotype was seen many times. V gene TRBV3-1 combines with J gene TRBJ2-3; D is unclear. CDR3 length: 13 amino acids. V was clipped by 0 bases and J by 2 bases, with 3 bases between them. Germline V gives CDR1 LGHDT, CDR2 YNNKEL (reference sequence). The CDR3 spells CASSQDYTDTQYF. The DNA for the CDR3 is TGTGCCAGCAGCCAAGATTACACAGATACGCAGTATTTT.

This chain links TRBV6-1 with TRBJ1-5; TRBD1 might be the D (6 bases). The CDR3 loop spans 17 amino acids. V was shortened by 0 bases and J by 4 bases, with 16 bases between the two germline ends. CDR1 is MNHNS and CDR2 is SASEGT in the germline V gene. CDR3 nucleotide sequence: TGTGCCAGCAGTGAAGCACAGGGTTGGTTAAGAAATCAGCCCCAGCATTTT. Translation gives CASSEAQGWLRNQPQHF.

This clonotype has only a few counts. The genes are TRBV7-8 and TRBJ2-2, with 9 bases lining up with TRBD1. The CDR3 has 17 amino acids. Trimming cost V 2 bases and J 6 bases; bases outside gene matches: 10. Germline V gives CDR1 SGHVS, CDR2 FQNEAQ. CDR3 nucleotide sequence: TGTGCCAGCAGCTTACCGACAGGGGGGGACCGACCCGGGGAGCTGTTTTTT. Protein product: CASSLPTGGDRPGELFF.

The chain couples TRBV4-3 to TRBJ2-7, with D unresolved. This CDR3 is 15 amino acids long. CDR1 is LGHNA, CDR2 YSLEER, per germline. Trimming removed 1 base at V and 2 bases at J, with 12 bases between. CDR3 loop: CASSQGVQGPYEQYF. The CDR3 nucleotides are TGCGCCAGCAGCCAAGGCGTCCAAGGTCCCTACGAGCAGTACTTC.

CDR3 sequence: CSARDLGGEQFF. For the CDR3, the DNA is TGCAGTGCTAGGGACCTAGGTGGTGAGCAGTTCTTC. This chain connects TRBV20-1 to TRBJ2-1; D remains unclear. The CDR3 runs 12 residues. Germline CDR1 reads DFQATT; CDR2 reads SNEGSKA (reference sequence). V lost 3 bases and J lost 9, with 12 bases in between.

In DNA, the CDR3 is TGTGCCATCAGTCAGAGGTCGGGGGCCTACTCCTACGAGCAGTACTTC. Amino acids: CAISQRSGAYSYEQYF. The V gene is TRBV10-3, the J gene TRBJ2-7, with D perhaps given as TRBD1 or TRBD2 (6 bases each). The CDR3 loop spans 16 amino acids. V was cut by 5 bases and J by 0 bases, with 17 bases left in between. In germline, CDR1 is ENHRY, CDR2 SYGVKD.

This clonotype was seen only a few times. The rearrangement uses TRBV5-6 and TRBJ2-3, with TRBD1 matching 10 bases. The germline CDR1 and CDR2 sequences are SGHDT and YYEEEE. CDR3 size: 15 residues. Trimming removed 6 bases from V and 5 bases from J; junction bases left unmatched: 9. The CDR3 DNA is TGTGCCAGCAACTTATACGGGACAGGGGAAGATACGCAGTATTTT. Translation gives CASNLYGTGEDTQYF.

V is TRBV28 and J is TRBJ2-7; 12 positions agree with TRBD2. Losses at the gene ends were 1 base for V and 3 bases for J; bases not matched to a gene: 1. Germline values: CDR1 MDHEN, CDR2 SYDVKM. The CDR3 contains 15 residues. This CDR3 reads CASSLSTSGSYEQYF. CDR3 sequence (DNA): TGTGCCAGCAGTTTATCGACTAGCGGGAGCTACGAGCAGTACTTC.

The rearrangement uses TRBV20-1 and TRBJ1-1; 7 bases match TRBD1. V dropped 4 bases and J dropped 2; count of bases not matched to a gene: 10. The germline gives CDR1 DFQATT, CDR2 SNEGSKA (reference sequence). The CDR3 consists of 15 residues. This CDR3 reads CSAIASGGSNTEAFF. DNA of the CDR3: TGCAGTGCTATAGCGTCAGGGGGGAGTAACACTGAAGCTTTCTTT.

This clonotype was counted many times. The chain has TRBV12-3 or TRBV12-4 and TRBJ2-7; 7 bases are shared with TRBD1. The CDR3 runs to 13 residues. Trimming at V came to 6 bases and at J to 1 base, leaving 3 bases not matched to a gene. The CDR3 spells CASRYRGSYEQYF. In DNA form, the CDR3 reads TGTGCCAGCAGGTACAGGGGTTCCTACGAGCAGTACTTC.

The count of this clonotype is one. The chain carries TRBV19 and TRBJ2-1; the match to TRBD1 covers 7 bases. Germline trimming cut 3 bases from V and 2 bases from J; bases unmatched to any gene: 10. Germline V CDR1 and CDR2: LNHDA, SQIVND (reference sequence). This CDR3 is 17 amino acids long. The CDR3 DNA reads TGTGCCAGTAGTATTCTTCGTGGGCAGGGGGCCTACAATGAGCAGTTCTTC. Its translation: CASSILRGQGAYNEQFF.

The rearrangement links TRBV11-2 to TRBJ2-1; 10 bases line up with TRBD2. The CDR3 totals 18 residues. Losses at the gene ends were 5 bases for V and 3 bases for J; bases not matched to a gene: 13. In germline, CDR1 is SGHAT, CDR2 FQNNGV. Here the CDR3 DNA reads TGTGCCAGCAGCCCCCCCTGGGGAAGCGGGGGGGACTACAATGAGCAGTTCTTC. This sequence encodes CASSPPWGSGGDYNEQFF.

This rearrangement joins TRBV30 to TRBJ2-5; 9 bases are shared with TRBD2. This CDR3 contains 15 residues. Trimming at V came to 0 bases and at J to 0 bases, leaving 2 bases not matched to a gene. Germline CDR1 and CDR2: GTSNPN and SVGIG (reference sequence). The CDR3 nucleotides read TGTGCCTGGAGTGTCAGCGGGGGGTACCAAGAGACCCAGTACTTC. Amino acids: CAWSVSGGYQETQYF.

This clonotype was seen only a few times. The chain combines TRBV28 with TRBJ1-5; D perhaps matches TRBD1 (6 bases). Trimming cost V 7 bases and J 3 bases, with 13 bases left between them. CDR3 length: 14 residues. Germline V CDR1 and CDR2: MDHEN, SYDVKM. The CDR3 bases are TGTGCCAGCACCTGGGGACACCCCAATCAGCCCCAGCATTTT. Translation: CASTWGHPNQPQHF.

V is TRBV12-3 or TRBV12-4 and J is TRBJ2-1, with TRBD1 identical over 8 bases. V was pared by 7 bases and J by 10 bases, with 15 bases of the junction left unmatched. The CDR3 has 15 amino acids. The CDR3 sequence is CASNPRQGAGPEQFF. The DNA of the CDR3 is TGTGCCAGCAACCCCCGGCAGGGGGCTGGCCCCGAGCAGTTCTTC.

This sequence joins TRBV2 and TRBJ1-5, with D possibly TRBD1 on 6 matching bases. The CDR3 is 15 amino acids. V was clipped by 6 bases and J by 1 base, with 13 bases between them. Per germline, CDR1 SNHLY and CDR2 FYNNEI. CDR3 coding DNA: TGTGCCAGCAGGGAACGGGACACGAGCAATCAGCCCCAGCATTTT. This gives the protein CASRERDTSNQPQHF.

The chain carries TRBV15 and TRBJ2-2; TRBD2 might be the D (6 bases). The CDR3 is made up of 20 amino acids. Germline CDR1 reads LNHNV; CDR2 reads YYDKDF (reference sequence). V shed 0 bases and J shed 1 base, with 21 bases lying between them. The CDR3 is CATSRDPQGGGRRNTGELFF. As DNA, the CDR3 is TGTGCCACCAGCAGAGATCCGCAGGGAGGAGGGCGACGGAACACCGGGGAGCTGTTTTTT.